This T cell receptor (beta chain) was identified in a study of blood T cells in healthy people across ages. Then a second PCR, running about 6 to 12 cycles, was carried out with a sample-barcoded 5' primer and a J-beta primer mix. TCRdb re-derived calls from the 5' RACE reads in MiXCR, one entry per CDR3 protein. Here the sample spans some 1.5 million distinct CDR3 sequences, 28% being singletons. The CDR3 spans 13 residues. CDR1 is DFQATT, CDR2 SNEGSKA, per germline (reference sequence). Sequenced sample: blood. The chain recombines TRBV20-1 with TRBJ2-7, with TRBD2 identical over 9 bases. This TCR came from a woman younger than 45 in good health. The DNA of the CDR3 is TGCAGCCACGTGGGGCGGGAGGGCTACGAGCAGTACTTC. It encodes CSHVGREGYEQYF.